These T cell receptor beta chains were read from a single sample in a study of blood T cell repertoires in COVID-19. Assay used: immunoSEQ multiplex PCR; TCRdb lists only in-frame clones, some missing. The sample contains approximately 85,000 clones, around 90% of which appear only once. The sequenced sample consisted of peripheral blood. The receptors originated from a woman aged 45-65 years in a cohort sampled during active COVID-19. CDR3s include the opening cysteine and the closing phenylalanine or tryptophan. The order of the fields is V gene, clone size, J gene, D gene, CDR3 DNA, CDR3 protein. D genes are given only for firm matches. Size values are once, few and many counts, or a class for expanded clones, and some rows have none.

>TRBV10-3|NA|TRBJ1-1|TRBD1
TGTGCCATCAGGCCCGGGACAGGGAAATGGAACACTGAAGCTTTCTTT
CAIRPGTGKWNTEAFF
>TRBV5-1|NA|TRBJ2-1|NA
TGCGCCAGCAAGACTAGGGGATACAATGAGCAGTTCTTC
CASKTRGYNEQFF
>TRBV30|NA|TRBJ1-2|TRBD1
TGTGCTTGGACAGGGTGGGGCTACACCTTC
CAWTGWGYTF
>TRBV9|NA|TRBJ2-3|NA
TGTGCCAGCAGCGTAGACCTAGCAGTAGGAACAGATACGCAGTATTTT
CASSVDLAVGTDTQYF
>TRBV2|NA|TRBJ1-6|TRBD1
TGTGCCAGCAGTGGACAGGGGGCTGGGAATTCACCCCTCCACTTT
CASSGQGAGNSPLHF
>TRBV15|NA|TRBJ2-3|NA
TGTGCCACCAGCCCTGGCGGGGATGGCACAGATACGCAGTATTTT
CATSPGGDGTDTQYF
>TRBV18|NA|TRBJ2-7|NA
TGTGCCAGCTCACCACCTTCCACAGGTGCCTACGAGCAGTACTTC
CASSPPSTGAYEQYF
>TRBV18|NA|TRBJ2-2|TRBD2
TGTGCCAGCTCACCAAGCAGCGGGAGAAATCCCGGGGAGCTGTTTTTT
CASSPSSGRNPGELFF
>TRBV7-7|NA|TRBJ2-7|TRBD2
TGTGCCAGCAGCTTGGGGGGACTAGCGACCGACGAGCAGTACTTC
CASSLGGLATDEQYF
>TRBV10-3|NA|TRBJ2-2|TRBD2
TGTGCCATCAGTGTGGGGACTAGCGGGATCACCACCGGGGAGCTGTTTTTT
CAISVGTSGITTGELFF
>TRBV28|NA|TRBJ1-2|NA
TGTGCCAGCAGTTTGGGAGGTCGGGGTGTATATGGCTACACCTTC
CASSLGGRGVYGYTF
>TRBV7-6|NA|TRBJ1-1|TRBD1
TGTGCCAGCAGCTCCGGGACAGCTGAGAACACTGAAGCTTTCTTT
CASSSGTAENTEAFF
>TRBV5-6|NA|TRBJ2-7|TRBD2
TGTGCCAGCAGCTTGGGGAAACTAGCGGGAGTTCACGAGCAGTACTTC
CASSLGKLAGVHEQYF
>TRBV7-6|NA|TRBJ2-3|NA
TGTGCCAGCAGCCCCGTCCCCTTAAGAGGCACAGATACGCAGTATTTT
CASSPVPLRGTDTQYF
>TRBV28|NA|TRBJ2-1|TRBD2
TGTGCCAGCAGTTTCGGACTAGCGTTTAGCTCCTACAATGAGCAGTTCTTC
CASSFGLAFSSYNEQFF
>TRBV28|NA|TRBJ1-1|NA
TGTGCCACCGTGGAGGGAGGGGAGGAAAACACTGAAGCTTTCTTT
CATVEGGEENTEAFF
>TRBV5-5|NA|TRBJ2-2|NA
TGTGCCAGCAGCTCGAGACAAACCGGGGAGCTGTTTTTT
CASSSRQTGELFF
>TRBV27|NA|TRBJ2-7|TRBD1
TGTGCCAGCAGTTTCAGACAGGGGTTCTACGAGCAGTACTTC
CASSFRQGFYEQYF
>TRBV3-1/TRBV3-2|NA|TRBJ1-5|NA
TGTGCCAGCAGCCTAGATTATAGCAATCAGCCCCAGCATTTT
CASSLDYSNQPQHF
>TRBV11-2|NA|TRBJ2-1|TRBD2
TGTGCCAGCAGCGCATTAGCGGGGGCTTACAATGAGCAGTTCTTC
CASSALAGAYNEQFF
>TRBV28|few|TRBJ1-5|NA
TGTGCCAGCAGTTTAGTTCAGGGTAATCAGCCCCAGCATTTT
CASSLVQGNQPQHF
>TRBV6-1|NA|TRBJ2-4|NA
TGTGCCAGCAGTGACAGGGGATCGGCCAAAAACATTCAGTACTTC
CASSDRGSAKNIQYF
>TRBV24-1|NA|TRBJ2-7|TRBD1
TGTGCCACCAGTGAGGCTACAGGGGCGCTTAGCACCGAGGGCTCCTACGAGCAGTACTTC
CATSEATGALSTEGSYEQYF
>TRBV6-6|once|TRBJ1-3|NA
TGTGCCAGCAGTTCCGCGGGAAACACCATATATTTT
CASSSAGNTIYF
>TRBV29-1|NA|TRBJ2-7|NA
TGCAGCGTTGTGCAACAGGGCCACGAGCAGTACTTC
CSVVQQGHEQYF
>TRBV9|NA|TRBJ2-5|TRBD1
TGTGCCAGCAGCGTACCTCGAACAGGGGCGGAGGAGACCCAGTACTTC
CASSVPRTGAEETQYF
>TRBV11-2|NA|TRBJ2-1|NA
TGTGCCAGCAGCTTCACTAGCTACCCTTGGAATGAGCAGTTCTTC
CASSFTSYPWNEQFF
>TRBV5-8|NA|TRBJ2-2|TRBD2
TGTGCCAGCAGCCAGAGTGGGACTAGCGGGAGCACCGGGGAGCTGTTTTTT
CASSQSGTSGSTGELFF
>TRBV6-5|NA|TRBJ2-5|NA
TGTGCCAGCAGTTACTCATGGGGGCTCCAAGAGACCCAGTACTTC
CASSYSWGLQETQYF
>TRBV6-5|NA|TRBJ2-7|TRBD1
TGTGCCAGCAGTCGGGACAGGGCGAGGAGCGAGCAGTACTTC
CASSRDRARSEQYF
>TRBV3-1/TRBV3-2|NA|TRBJ2-2|TRBD2
TGTGCCAGCAGCCTCCATTTAGCGGGAGGCCCCACCGGGGAGCTGTTTTTT
CASSLHLAGGPTGELFF
>TRBV5-6|few|TRBJ1-3|NA
TGTGCCAGCAGCATCCTGAACACCATATATTTT
CASSILNTIYF
>TRBV2|NA|TRBJ2-4|TRBD2
TGTGCCAGCAGTGGGGCTAGCGGGGATAACATTCAGTACTTC
CASSGASGDNIQYF
>TRBV5-1|NA|TRBJ2-3|NA
TGCGCCAGCAGCTTAGCGGTAACTAGCACAGATACGCAGTATTTT
CASSLAVTSTDTQYF
>TRBV14|NA|TRBJ2-5|TRBD1
TGTGCCAGCAGCCAATTAACAGGGGGCGAAGAGACCCAGTACTTC
CASSQLTGGEETQYF
>TRBV3-1/TRBV3-2|NA|TRBJ1-5|NA
TGTGCCAGCAGCCATTTCGCGGATCGTCAGCCCCAGCATTTT
CASSHFADRQPQHF